This passage covers 28 T cell receptor beta chains from one sample sequenced in a study of T cells expressing NK-cell markers. No DNA is given; TCRdb re-called the 5' RACE reads and lists each CDR3 protein once. The sample has 400,000 to 500,000 distinct CDR3 sequences. The sample was blood T cells: a sorted CD56 or NKG2C T cell subset, CD4+ or CD8+ T cells, or bulk PBMC T cells (not recorded which). These receptors all come from a woman aged 18 to 75 in good health.

The V gene is TRBV10-3, the J gene TRBJ2-1. The CDR3 extends over 13 amino acids. Germline assignment: CDR1 ENHRY and CDR2 SYGVKD. The CDR3 sequence: CAISRSGDNEQFF.

The J gene is TRBJ1-5, the V gene TRBV15; lacking DNA, the TRBD1 call made by TCRdb goes unchecked. Per the germline V gene, CDR1 is LNHNV and CDR2 is YYDKDF (reference sequence). The CDR3 extends over 17 amino acids. CDR3 in amino acids: CATSRLSRVRGNQPQHF. Variable domain in full (rest from reference TRBV15 and TRBJ1-5): DAMVIQNPRYQVTQFGKPVTLSCSQTLNHNVMYWYQQKSSQAPKLLFHYYDKDFNNEADTPDNFQSRRPNTSFCFLDIRSPGLGDTAMYLCATSRLSRVRGNQPQHFGDGTRLSIL.

V is TRBV20-1 and J is TRBJ2-5; the D call from TCRdb, TRBD2, cannot be confirmed without DNA. From germline, CDR1 is DFQATT and CDR2 SNEGSKA (reference sequence). CDR3 length: 14 residues. CDR3 region: CSASSGGAQETQYF.

V and J are TRBV6-5 and TRBJ2-1. Germline CDR1 is MNHEY and CDR2 is SVGAGI. The CDR3 runs to 14 residues. The CDR3 sequence is CASSYSVGVNEQFF.

This chain joins TRBV20-1 and TRBJ2-7; TCRdb's assignment of TRBD1 cannot be checked, as there is no DNA. This CDR3 is built from 16 residues. From germline, CDR1 is DFQATT and CDR2 SNEGSKA (reference sequence). The CDR3 reads CSARIPGGMSSYEQYF.

The gene calls are TRBV28 and TRBJ2-1; there is no DNA to check the TCRdb D call of TRBD1. This CDR3 is built from 15 residues. Germline V lookup: CDR1 MDHEN, CDR2 SYDVKM. CDR3 residues: CASSSDRGSGYEQFF.

The chain uses TRBV6-1 and TRBJ1-1; the D call of TRBD1 rests on TCRdb alone, since no DNA is present to check it. The germline V gene encodes CDR1 MNHNS and CDR2 SASEGT. This CDR3 spans 16 amino acids. The CDR3 reads CASTVGRVPMGTEAFF.

The genes are TRBV5-4 and TRBJ2-5; there is no DNA to check the TCRdb D call of TRBD1. The germline gives CDR1 SGHNT, CDR2 YYREEE (reference sequence). The CDR3 is made up of 15 amino acids. CDR3 region: CASSLSWTGSETQYF.

The chain recombines TRBV2 with TRBJ1-5; TCRdb selects TRBD1, and the lack of DNA leaves this call unchecked. The CDR3 covers 14 residues. CDR1 and CDR2 (germline): SNHLY, FYNNEI. CDR3 sequence: CASSGTGASQPQHF. The full variable domain, its missing parts supplied by reference TRBV2 and TRBJ1-5, is EPEVTQTPSHQVTQMGQEVILRCVPISNHLYFYWYRQILGQKVEFLVSFYNNEISEKSEIFDDQFSVERPDGSNFTLKIRSTKLEDSAMYFCASSGTGASQPQHFGDGTRLSIL.

The chain joins TRBV7-2 to TRBJ2-5; the TCRdb call, TRBD2, lacks DNA for checking. The V gene's germline CDR1 is SGHTA and CDR2 FQGNSA. The CDR3 runs 15 residues. The CDR3 region is CASSIWTSGGSTQYF.

This sequence joins TRBV12-3 or TRBV12-4 and TRBJ1-1; TCRdb's D gene call, TRBD1, goes unchecked for lack of DNA. The CDR3 contains 14 residues. CDR3 residues: CASSGGQGYTEAFF.

The chain recombines TRBV7-2 with TRBJ2-3. The CDR3 contains 15 residues. From germline, CDR1 is SGHTA and CDR2 FQGNSA. Here the CDR3 reads CASSPNLISTDTQYF.

V is TRBV11-2 and J is TRBJ2-2; the D call of TRBD1 rests on TCRdb alone, since no DNA is present to check it. Germline values: CDR1 SGHAT, CDR2 FQNNGV. This CDR3 is 15 amino acids long. This CDR3 reads CASSLEYRAAGELFF.

The CDR3 here is CASSLDFSALDTQYF. The V call is TRBV5-1, the J call TRBJ2-3. The CDR3 totals 15 residues. Germline CDR1 reads SGHRS; CDR2 reads YFSETQ.

The V gene is TRBV12-3 or TRBV12-4, the J gene TRBJ2-2. The CDR3 length is 13 residues. This CDR3 is CASSQLRSGELFF.

This rearrangement joins TRBV24-1 to TRBJ2-3; the TRBD2 assignment by TCRdb is unverifiable without DNA. The CDR3 loop spans 15 amino acids. Germline CDR1 is KGHDR and CDR2 is SFDVKD. The CDR3 loop reads CATSDPKEGTDTQYF.

The rearrangement uses TRBV3-1 and TRBJ2-7; TCRdb outputs TRBD1, but without DNA this stays unchecked. Per the germline V gene, CDR1 is LGHDT and CDR2 is YNNKEL (reference sequence). This CDR3 spans 16 amino acids. CDR3 protein: CASSQVRSPGAYEQYF.

The chain has TRBV6-1 and TRBJ2-7; TCRdb calls TRBD2, which cannot be checked without DNA. Looked up from germline, CDR1 is MNHNS and CDR2 is SASEGT. The CDR3 totals 15 residues. CDR3: CASRAVAGPSYEQYF.

The genes are TRBV12-3 or TRBV12-4 and TRBJ2-1; the TCRdb call, TRBD1, lacks DNA for checking. This CDR3 has 15 residues. The chain's CDR3 is CASSLQGFSYNEQFF.

V gene TRBV9 combines with J gene TRBJ2-3; TCRdb selects TRBD2, and the lack of DNA leaves this call unchecked. Germline V gene lookup returns CDR1 SGDLS and CDR2 YYNGEE. This CDR3 region has 15 residues. CDR3 in amino acids: CASSVGGASTDTQYF.

The V call is TRBV20-1, the J call TRBJ2-3; the D call from TCRdb, TRBD2, cannot be confirmed without DNA. CDR1 and CDR2 (germline): DFQATT, SNEGSKA (reference sequence). This CDR3 spans 15 amino acids. CDR3 region: CSAISFGRAPDTQYF.

The genes are TRBV4-1 and TRBJ1-2; absent DNA, TCRdb's TRBD1 call cannot be checked. The germline gives CDR1 MGHRA, CDR2 YSYEKL. The length of the CDR3 is 14 residues. The CDR3: CASSQDPGTYGYTF.

The V gene is TRBV20-1, the J gene TRBJ2-4; TCRdb's assignment of TRBD1 cannot be checked, as there is no DNA. There are 13 residues in the CDR3. The germline gives CDR1 DFQATT, CDR2 SNEGSKA (reference sequence). CDR3 sequence reads: CSARDQGTAIQYF.

The chain joins TRBV20-1 to TRBJ2-5; TCRdb proposes TRBD2, but this gene call is untestable without DNA. This CDR3 contains 14 residues. Germline V gene sequence: CDR1 DFQATT, CDR2 SNEGSKA (reference sequence). The CDR3 loop reads CSARNSGRSETQYF.

V usage is TRBV3-1 and J usage is TRBJ2-1; TCRdb calls TRBD2, which cannot be checked without DNA. Germline CDR1 reads LGHDT; CDR2 reads YNNKEL (reference sequence). The CDR3 runs 15 residues. The chain's CDR3 is CASSSNREGVSEQFF.

The chain employs TRBV12-3 or TRBV12-4 and TRBJ1-3; checking the TCRdb D call of TRBD1 is not possible without DNA. The CDR3 runs to 15 residues. CDR3 region: CASSGVAGYGNTIYF.

This rearrangement joins TRBV7-9 to TRBJ2-2; the D call from TCRdb, TRBD1, cannot be confirmed without DNA. Germline V gives CDR1 SEHNR, CDR2 FQNEAQ (reference sequence). The CDR3 loop spans 14 amino acids. CDR3 residues: CASSPGQPSGELFF.

The chain couples TRBV6-6 to TRBJ1-1. The germline CDR1 and CDR2 sequences are MNHNY and SVGAGI (reference sequence). The CDR3 spans 13 residues. CDR3 sequence reads: CASSTAWATEAFF.